The sequence of this T cell receptor (beta chain) was determined in a study of blood T cell repertoires in COVID-19. The protocol was immunoSEQ multiplex PCR, while the TCRdb copy is restricted to in-frame clones and leaves out a portion. The table has approximately 500,000 clones, 70% to 90% seen once. As for this clone: This sample also contains other DNA sequences that code for the same CDR3.

This TCR was recovered from a woman aged 50 to 65 with COVID-19, enrolled during active disease. Source material: peripheral blood.

This CDR3 is CASSLGLNTEAFF. CDR3 nucleotide sequence: TGTGCCAGCAGTTTAGGGCTGAACACTGAAGCTTTCTTT. The chain links TRBV27 to TRBJ1-1; D not certain. CDR3 length: 13 amino acids. Between the trimmed V and J ends, which lost 2 bases and 0 bases, there was a span of 4 bases. Germline CDR1 reads MNHEY; CDR2 reads SMNVEV (reference sequence).